This TCR beta chain was recovered during a study of T cells after yellow fever vaccination (dated by TCRdb to about 2019). Context from the whole study: The SMART-Seq v4 Ultra Low Input RNA kit was used to prepare libraries from fractions with low cell numbers. Blood was collected at multiple timepoints before and after primary and secondary immunization, and bulk PBMC replicates and cell subsets were isolated. The cohort comprised two healthy male donors, one aged 18 to 29 and one aged 30 to 40 years. To track T-cell clones before and after primary and booster YFV17D yellow fever vaccination, bulk TCR alpha and beta repertoires were sequenced longitudinally.

TCR cDNA was made using 5'RACE template switching, a step that added a universal primer site and unique molecular identifiers. Priming for cDNA synthesis came from both the TCR alpha and TCR beta constant segments. Two PCR steps were used to amplify libraries, with sample barcodes and sequencing adapters being added in the second step. Sequencing of libraries was done on Illumina HiSeq 2500 (2x100 bp) or NovaSeq (2x150 bp). The original methods were these. MIGEC handled demultiplexing of reads and collapsing into UMI consensus sequences, while MiXCR performed V(D)J alignment. Clonotypes responding to the vaccine were identified with edgeR on replicate PBMC samples, with the criteria of FDR below 0.01 and a log2 fold change above 5 up to day 15. Each bulk clonotype was labeled CD4 or CD8 based on which sequenced repertoire, CD4 or CD8, contained the clonotype at higher abundance. The raw public data were reprocessed by TCRdb itself: fastp quality trimming at Q25, MiXCR clonotype calling, in-frame beta chains only. CDR3 protein duplicates are merged, each entry listing the most common genes and DNA. The V and J calls were not made by the authors but by TCRdb's processing. The sample profile shows 140,000 to 150,000 distinct CDR3 sequences; under 8% of them were found once. The ten largest make up 0.55% to 0.7% of the sample.

This clonotype was found many times. No cognate antigen has been identified for it. It has no much larger one-base neighbor in the sample; base qualities were not kept. Trimming leaves V shorter by 4 bases and J shorter by 0 bases, with the junction holding 1 base beyond the gene matches. Spanning cysteine to phenylalanine, the CDR3 consists of 16 amino acids. The CDR3 DNA has 48 bases and is translated from base 1. The germline V gene (reference sequence) specifies MNHEY as CDR1 and SMNVEV as CDR2. Beyond this particular receptor, the publication reports: Compared with the primary T-cell response, the secondary T-cell response was faster but weaker, reaching its peak on day 5 rather than on day 15. After the booster, most of the clones that had expanded following primary vaccination were detected again (around 95% of CD4 and around 88% of CD8), which suggests that memory was broadly maintained. A small share of clonotypes occurred in both CD4 and CD8 compartments, likely arising from convergent recombination. Computational filtering was needed because FACS-sorted repertoires could contain abundant contaminating clonotypes from the bulk population. The study included only a couple of donors, which limits how far the findings can be generalized.

The sample's treatment or condition label, in plain terms: live attenuated yellow fever vaccine strain. A standard Ficoll-Paque protocol was used to isolate PBMCs from peripheral blood. Dynabeads CD4 and CD8 positive selection kits were used to isolate the CD4 and CD8 T-cell fractions. RNA was extracted with TriZol from bulk PBMCs, CD4 and CD8 fractions, and dextramer-positive and dextramer-negative fractions. This sample comprised CD4+ T cells sorted from PBMCs, obtained 10 days after the yellow fever booster vaccination. This receptor was identified in a man aged 30 to 45 who received the YFV17D yellow fever vaccine. This sequence uses TRBV27 and TRBJ2-3, and TRBD2 matches 13 of the central bases. CDR3 protein: CASSSTSGRSTDTQYF. The nucleotide sequence is given as TGTGCCAGCAGTTCGACTAGCGGGAGGAGCACAGATACGCAGTATTTT.